A single sample is the source of the 31 T cell receptor beta chains below, sequenced in a study of CD8+CD57+ T cells in acquired aplastic anemia. Profiling of TCR beta VDJ combinations and CDR3 sequences used genomic DNA as template. MiXCR, applied by TCRdb to the reads, yields one record per CDR3 protein. Of more than 150,000 distinct CDR3 sequences listed, around 50% were seen once; the top ten hold 10% to 15%. Those patients picked for sequencing had displayed CD8+CD57+ cell expansion on flow cytometry. Sequenced sample: sorted CD4+, CD8+, or CD8+CD57+ T cells (not recorded which) from PBMCs. These receptors were collected from a human donor with aplastic anemia.

This clonotype was found a few times. This chain's CDR3 is CASKPFRQGTSTDTQYF. The CDR3 DNA follows: TGTGCCAGCAAGCCCTTCCGACAGGGAACTAGCACAGATACGCAGTATTTT. This chain connects TRBV6-1 to TRBJ2-3; TRBD1 matches 7 bases. The CDR3 extends over 17 amino acids. J lost 0 bases, V lost 7 bases, and 13 bases had no gene match. Germline values: CDR1 MNHNS, CDR2 SASEGT.

Written as DNA, the CDR3 is TGTGCCAGCAGCTACGGCGGGGGAGACTACGAGCAGTACTTC. Protein product: CASSYGGGDYEQYF. This rearrangement joins TRBV10-3 to TRBJ2-7; 7 bases agree with TRBD2. The CDR3 sequence is 14 residues long. Germline CDR1 and CDR2: ENHRY and SYGVKD. V shed 10 bases, J shed 3 bases, and the junction held 12 bases outside the gene matches.

This clonotype showed up just a few times. This chain connects TRBV7-8 to TRBJ2-1; tentative D call: TRBD2 (5 bases). The ends were cut back, 2 bases at V and 2 bases at J, with 10 bases in the middle. This CDR3 spans 15 amino acids. Germline V gives CDR1 SGHVS, CDR2 FQNEAQ. The CDR3 coding sequence is TGTGCCAGCAGCTTACTAAACGGGGCCTACAATGAGCAGTTCTTC. It is translated as CASSLLNGAYNEQFF.

This chain links TRBV2 with TRBJ2-5, with a tentative D call TRBD2 (7 bases). CDR1 and CDR2 from the germline V gene are SNHLY and FYNNEI. The CDR3 runs to 14 residues. V lost 11 bases and J 0 bases, leaving 16 bases between the germline ends. This chain's CDR3 is CASEEGGYQETQYF. In DNA form, the CDR3 reads TGTGCCTCTGAAGAGGGGGGGTACCAAGAGACCCAGTACTTC.

The V call is TRBV13, the J call TRBJ2-7; D perhaps matches TRBD1 (5 bases). Trimming took off 6 bases at V and 5 bases at J, with 20 bases between the two ends. Per the germline V gene, CDR1 is PRHDT and CDR2 is FYEKMQ (reference sequence). The CDR3 contains 15 residues. In DNA form, the CDR3 reads TGTGCCAGCAGTACTCGTGGCAGGGTTAACGACGAGCAGTACTTC. The encoded protein is CASSTRGRVNDEQYF. Complete variable domain (other parts from reference TRBV13 and TRBJ2-7): AAGVIQSPRHLIKEKRETATLKCYPIPRHDTVYWYQQGPGQDPQFLISFYEKMQSDKGSIPDRFSAQQFSDYHSELNMSSLELGDSALYFCASSTRGRVNDEQYFGPGTRLTVT.

The genes are TRBV20-1 and TRBJ2-5; the D gene is possibly TRBD2 (5 bases). The V gene lost 2 bases and the J gene lost 5 bases, with 9 bases spanning the gap. The CDR3 runs to 12 residues. Per germline, CDR1 DFQATT and CDR2 SNEGSKA (reference sequence). The CDR3 is CSARIGGETQYF. The CDR3, as DNA: TGCAGTGCTAGAATCGGCGGGGAGACCCAGTACTTC.

The chain couples TRBV2 to TRBJ1-6; the D gene is possibly TRBD1 (5 bases). The CDR3 has 15 residues. Deletions cut 9 bases from V and 3 bases from J, with 15 bases between. The germline CDR1 and CDR2 sequences are SNHLY and FYNNEI. The CDR3 bases are TGTGCCAGTGGAACACCGGGGGGCTATAATTCACCCCTCCACTTT. It specifies CASGTPGGYNSPLHF.

This chain connects TRBV7-7 to TRBJ2-1; 9 positions match TRBD1. After removal of 9 bases from V and 6 bases from J, the junction contained 6 bases not matched to a gene. CDR3 length: 13 amino acids. Germline V gene sequence: CDR1 SSHAT, CDR2 FNYEAQ (reference sequence). CDR3 residues: CASGDRGGNEQFF. The CDR3 region has the DNA TGTGCCAGTGGAGACAGGGGGGGCAATGAGCAGTTCTTC.

A word on this clonotype: The junction departs from the called germline gene at one end, perhaps through a read error. The V and J genes are TRBV19 and TRBJ2-3; D is undetermined. This CDR3 is 12 amino acids long. Germline CDR1 is LNHDA and CDR2 is SQIVND (reference sequence). In DNA, the CDR3 is TGTGCCAGTACCGATCCCACAGACACGCAGTATTTT. Protein: CASTDPTDTQYF.

This clonotype was counted at least ten times. The chain carries TRBV25-1 and TRBJ2-1; a possible D gene is TRBD2 (5 bases). This CDR3 has 14 residues. V was pared by 4 bases and J by 2 bases, with 9 bases between. The germline CDR1 and CDR2 sequences are MGHDK and SYGVNS. CDR3 sequence reads: CASSASGTYNEQFF. CDR3 in DNA: TGTGCCAGCAGTGCCTCGGGGACCTACAATGAGCAGTTCTTC. Full variable domain (missing parts from reference TRBV25-1 and TRBJ2-1): EADIYQTPRYLVIGTGKKITLECSQTMGHDKMYWYQQDPGMELHLIHYSYGVNSTEKGDLSSESTVSRIRTEHFPLTLESARPSHTSQYLCASSASGTYNEQFFGPGTRLTVL.

This clonotype has at least ten counts. The chain links TRBV9 to TRBJ2-2, with unresolved D. V was cut by 0 bases and J by 1 base, with 1 base left in between. The CDR3 covers 13 residues. In germline, CDR1 is SGDLS, CDR2 YYNGEE. This CDR3 reads CASSVENTGELFF. The CDR3 nucleotides are TGTGCCAGCAGCGTAGAGAACACCGGGGAGCTGTTTTTT.

This clonotype was counted between two and nine times. The chain has TRBV3-1 and TRBJ2-1, with 8 bases that match TRBD1. With 5 bases clipped from V and 1 base from J, the junction kept 4 bases outside the gene matches. This CDR3 spans 15 amino acids. Looked up from germline, CDR1 is LGHDT and CDR2 is YNNKEL (reference sequence). The CDR3 region has the DNA TGTGCCAGCAGCGAAACAGGGGGATCCTACAATGAGCAGTTCTTC. The encoded protein is CASSETGGSYNEQFF.

This clonotype was counted many times. The chain joins TRBV5-1 to TRBJ1-1; 7 positions agree with TRBD1. V was clipped by 2 bases and J by 1 base; unmatched bases: 2. Germline V CDR1 and CDR2: SGHRS, YFSETQ. This CDR3 contains 14 residues. The CDR3 coding sequence is TGCGCCAGCAGCTTCGGACAGGCGAACACTGAAGCTTTCTTT. It specifies CASSFGQANTEAFF.

The chain couples TRBV5-1 to TRBJ1-1; D is undetermined. The CDR3 runs 12 residues. The V end was cut by 7 bases, the J end by 10 bases, with 17 bases between. Germline V lookup: CDR1 SGHRS, CDR2 YFSETQ. DNA of the CDR3: TGCGCCAGCGGACTTTTAGGCGGAACAGCTTTCTTT. It encodes CASGLLGGTAFF.

As to this clonotype: This sequence may be a read error, since a much larger clone differs from it by one base. CDR3 in DNA: TGTGCCAGCAGCGTGGGGGGCCCCTACTCCTATAAGTCACCCCTCCACTTT. Protein sequence: CASSVGGPYSYKSPLHF. J is TRBJ1-6 and V is TRBV5-6; D is perhaps TRBD1 (6 bases). The V gene's germline CDR1 is SGHDT and CDR2 YYEEEE. The CDR3 loop spans 17 amino acids.

This clonotype was recorded at least ten times. The chain couples TRBV5-1 to TRBJ1-4; D ambiguous. Germline loops: CDR1 SGHRS, CDR2 YFSETQ. There are 17 residues in the CDR3. Deletions cut 4 bases from V and 0 bases from J, with 16 bases between. CDR3 sequence reads: CASSPHQNLATNEKLFF. CDR3 coding DNA: TGCGCCAGCAGCCCTCACCAGAACCTTGCAACTAATGAAAAACTGTTTTTT.

This clonotype was seen ten or more times. The CDR3 bases are TGCGCCAGCAGCGAATCCGGGACAGGGGGCGTCTACGAGCAGTACTTC. Translation gives CASSESGTGGVYEQYF. The chain uses TRBV5-1 and TRBJ2-7; 12 bases match TRBD1. The V gene's germline CDR1 is SGHRS and CDR2 YFSETQ. This CDR3 contains 16 residues. The V segment lost 4 bases and the J segment 3 bases; nucleotides outside the gene matches: 8.

The chain joins TRBV3-1 to TRBJ2-3; 12 bases fit TRBD2. Germline CDR1 LGHDT, CDR2 YNNKEL (reference sequence). CDR3 length: 17 residues. Trimming at V came to 2 bases and at J to 2 bases, leaving 5 bases not matched to a gene. The CDR3 is CASSQRTSGDSTDTQYF. The CDR3 nucleotides are TGTGCCAGCAGCCAACGGACTAGCGGGGACTCCACAGATACGCAGTATTTT.

The V call is TRBV6-2 or TRBV6-3, the J call TRBJ2-6; 10 bases line up with TRBD1. Germline CDR1 MNHEY, CDR2 SVGEGT. The J segment lost 4 bases and the V segment lost 1 base, leaving 10 bases of the junction unmatched. This CDR3 contains 19 residues. CDR3 sequence reads: CASSYFNRQGAPGANVLTF. CDR3 DNA: TGTGCCAGCAGTTACTTCAACCGACAGGGGGCCCCCGGGGCCAACGTCCTGACTTTC.

The chain carries TRBV29-1 and TRBJ2-3, with a weak D call TRBD2 (5 bases). CDR1 is SQVTM and CDR2 is ANQGSEA in the germline V gene. The V and J ends lost 2 bases and 5 bases respectively, with 8 bases between them. This CDR3 is 12 amino acids long. CDR3 nucleotides: TGCAGCGTTGAACGGAGGCTAGATACGCAGTATTTT. Its translation is CSVERRLDTQYF.

The sample holds a few counts of this clonotype. The gene calls are TRBV2 and TRBJ1-6; tentatively, D is TRBD1 (6 bases). Trimming left V 5 bases short and J 5 bases short, with 10 bases between. Germline CDR1 and CDR2: SNHLY and FYNNEI. This CDR3 has 14 amino acids. CDR3 bases: TGTGCCAGCAGTCGGGACACCGATAATTCACCCCTCCACTTT. This gives the protein CASSRDTDNSPLHF.

Of note for this clonotype: One junction end does not reproduce the germline sequence, and a read error may be involved. This sequence joins TRBV10-3 and TRBJ2-3, with 8 bases lining up with TRBD2. The CDR3 is 15 residues long. CDR1 and CDR2 from the germline V gene are ENHRY and SYGVKD. The CDR3 region is CASSFSGGSTDTQYF. DNA for the CDR3: TGTGCCAGCAGTTTCAGCGGGGGTAGCACAGATACGCAGTATTTT.

This clonotype was counted at least ten times. This chain joins TRBV4-1 and TRBJ2-7, with D possibly matching TRBD1 (6 bases). The CDR3 is 11 residues long. Trimming pared 5 bases from V and 10 bases from J, leaving 12 bases between. Germline CDR1 is MGHRA and CDR2 is YSYEKL. As DNA, the CDR3 is TGCGCCAGCAGCTCCGAAGGGACACAGTACTTC. This translates into CASSSEGTQYF.

CDR3 amino acids: CASSPGQLYTEAFF. The CDR3 DNA reads as TGTGCCAGCAGCCCCGGACAGTTATACACTGAAGCTTTCTTT. The V call is TRBV27, the J call TRBJ1-1, with D perhaps matching TRBD1 (6 bases). The CDR3 is 14 amino acids. V was cut by 6 bases and J by 3 bases, with 14 bases left in between. CDR1 and CDR2 (germline): MNHEY, SMNVEV (reference sequence).

The CDR3, as DNA: TGCAGTGCAAAGACACTAGCGGGAGTTTACTACAATGAGCAGTTCTTC. Amino acids: CSAKTLAGVYYNEQFF. The rearrangement uses TRBV20-1 and TRBJ2-1; 11 bases are a match to TRBD2. The CDR3 runs 16 residues. Unmatched junction bases numbered 10, after V lost 6 bases and J lost 3 bases. The V gene's germline CDR1 is DFQATT and CDR2 SNEGSKA (reference sequence).

J is TRBJ2-7 and V is TRBV30; D unresolved. This CDR3 has 13 residues. Trimming left V 1 base short and J 4 bases short, with 11 bases between. Germline V lookup: CDR1 GTSNPN, CDR2 SVGIG (reference sequence). The CDR3 DNA sequence: TGTGCCTGGAGTGGGGTAGGTAGATACGAGCAGTACTTC. Translated: CAWSGVGRYEQYF.

This clonotype has a count of ten or more. V usage is TRBV6-5 and J usage is TRBJ1-2, with D uncertain. Trimming took off 4 bases at V and 2 bases at J, with 17 bases between the two ends. The CDR3 runs to 16 residues. Germline values: CDR1 MNHEY, CDR2 SVGAGI. This CDR3 is CASSSYLTGLNYGYTF. CDR3 nucleotide sequence: TGTGCCAGCAGTTCCTACCTCACGGGCTTGAACTATGGCTACACCTTC.

Ten or more counts support this clonotype. The chain joins TRBV5-4 to TRBJ1-6; perhaps TRBD1 as D (5 bases). Trimming removed 4 bases at V and 0 bases at J, with 8 bases between. Germline V lookup: CDR1 SGHNT, CDR2 YYREEE (reference sequence). The CDR3 length is 15 residues. Here the CDR3 DNA reads TGTGCCAGCAGCCATGACAGCTCCTATAATTCACCCCTCCACTTT. Translating it yields CASSHDSSYNSPLHF.

This clonotype appeared a single time. The chain employs TRBV20-1 and TRBJ2-3, with 9 bases identical to TRBD2. Per germline, CDR1 DFQATT and CDR2 SNEGSKA (reference sequence). This CDR3 is built from 13 residues. The trim removed 6 bases at V and 2 bases at J, leaving 3 bases unmatched. The CDR3 nucleotides are TGCAGTGCCCCTAGCGGGGTCACAGATACGCAGTATTTT. As protein: CSAPSGVTDTQYF.

Worth noting for this clonotype: Germline and junction disagree at one end, which may indicate a read error. The V gene is TRBV5-1, the J gene TRBJ2-5; D perhaps matches TRBD2 (7 bases). CDR1 is SGHRS, CDR2 YFSETQ, per germline. The CDR3 runs 14 residues. CDR3 nucleotides: TGTGCCAGCAGCTTGGCCGGGGGGCTCGAGACCCAGTACTTC. Translating it yields CASSLAGGLETQYF. The full variable domain, rest sourced from reference TRBV5-1 and TRBJ2-5, is KAGVTQTPRYLIKTRGQQVTLSCSPISGHRSVSWYQQTPGQGLQFLFEYFSETQRNKGNFPGRFSGRQFSNSRSEMNVSTLELGDSALYLCASSLAGGLETQYFGPGTRLLVL.

Concerning this clonotype itself: The CDR3 does not close with the conserved phenylalanine or tryptophan, likely indicating a read error. The DNA is omitted, as the CDR3 cannot be located on it reliably, and the CDR3 follows TCRdb's listing. The V gene is TRBV4-2, the J gene TRBJ2-7. Germline V gene sequence: CDR1 LGHNA, CDR2 YNFKEQ. Ends included, the CDR3 has 10 residues. CDR3 loop: CASSQHVNSG.